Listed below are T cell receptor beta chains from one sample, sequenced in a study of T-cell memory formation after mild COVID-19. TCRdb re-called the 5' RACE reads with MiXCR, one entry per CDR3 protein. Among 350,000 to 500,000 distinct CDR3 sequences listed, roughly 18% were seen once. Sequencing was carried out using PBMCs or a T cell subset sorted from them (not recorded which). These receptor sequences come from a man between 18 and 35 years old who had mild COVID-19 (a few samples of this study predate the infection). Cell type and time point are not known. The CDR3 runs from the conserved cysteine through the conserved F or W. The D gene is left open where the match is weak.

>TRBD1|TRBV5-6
CASSSTGVRETQYF
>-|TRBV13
CASSLLGGVGHEQYF
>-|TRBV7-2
CASFFGGTDTQYF
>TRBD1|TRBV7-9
CASSFLGTGVSNEQFF
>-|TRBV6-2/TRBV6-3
CASSSRGEGNQPQHF
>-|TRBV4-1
CASSQVGRGRRELFF
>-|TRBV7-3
CASSPQSGAYEQYF
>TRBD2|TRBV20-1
CSARDWSGGDNEQFF
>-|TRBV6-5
CASSYSRIANTGELFF
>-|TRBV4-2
CASSQDDRSVEPQHF
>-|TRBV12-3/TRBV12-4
CASSLDSWPALSGNTIYF
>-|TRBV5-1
CASNLKDEHTDTQYF
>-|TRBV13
CASSFALSMQETQYF
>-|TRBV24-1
CATSDLSPHTLHF
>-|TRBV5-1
CASAITSYNEQFF
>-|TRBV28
CASRDRHNEQFF
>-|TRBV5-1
CASSLDPSISETQYF
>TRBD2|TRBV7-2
CASSLALAGDLSEQYF
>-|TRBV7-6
CASSLWRSEAFF
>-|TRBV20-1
CSARRAPSEATDTQYF
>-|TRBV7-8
CASSPEWTSTDTQYF
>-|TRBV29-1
CSVEEAESYGYTF
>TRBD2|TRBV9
CASSGQPSGGASEQFF
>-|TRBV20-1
CSARDFQGGEQFF
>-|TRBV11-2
CASSSLGRDYGYTF
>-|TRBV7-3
CASSLRASEETQYF
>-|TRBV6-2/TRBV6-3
CASSLQQVLREAFF